This T cell receptor beta chain was retrieved from a study of T cell repertoires in cytomegalovirus infection. The CDR3 sequence is 14 residues long. Germline CDR1 is SGHTA and CDR2 is FQGNSA. Trimming removed 3 bases from V and 1 base from J, with 10 bases in between. This clonotype was observed a handful of times. TCRdb used MiXCR to reprocess the reads, holding one entry per CDR3 protein. This sample carries 510,000 or so distinct CDR3 sequences, more than 20% of them seen once, and the ten largest clones take roughly an eighth. The specimen was PBMCs. The chain couples TRBV7-2 to TRBJ2-7, with D possibly matching TRBD1 (5 bases). This TCR came from a human donor in good health (CMV status not recorded). Some clones in this sample may be carry-over from other donors' samples. CDR3 region: CASSFQGISYEQYF. CDR3 nucleotide sequence: TGTGCCAGCAGCTTCCAGGGCATTTCCTACGAGCAGTACTTC.